This T cell receptor beta chain originates from a study of T cells in Graves' hyperthyroidism and ophthalmopathy. The definition of stable Graves' hyperthyroidism was no ophthalmopathy progression within 18 months. Investigators excluded patients with uncontrolled infection, other autoimmune disease, pregnancy or lactation. The CDR3 sequence is 13 residues long. From germline, CDR1 is MDHEN and CDR2 SYDVKM. Trimming removed 1 base at V and 1 base at J, with 5 bases between. This clonotype has ten or more counts. What it binds is unknown. Study-wide results and caveats: Separation of ophthalmopathy from stable hyperthyroidism was achieved by a 13 V-J model. Among thyroid clonotypes expanded above 0.001, most also appeared in blood.

Using RNA transcripts as the source, TCR beta CDR3 regions were amplified. An initial round of RT-PCR targeting the TCR CDR3 relied on the HTBI primer set. TCRdb re-called the multiplex PCR reads through MiXCR, storing one row per CDR3 protein. The table shows around 350,000 distinct CDR3 sequences, with 15% to 20% occurring only once. Sequenced input: blood. V is TRBV28 and J is TRBJ2-7; D remains ambiguous. The receptor was isolated from a woman younger than 30 with Graves' hyperthyroidism. The CDR3 here is CASSLFRSYEQYF. The CDR3 DNA sequence: TGTGCCAGCAGTTTATTTCGGTCCTACGAGCAGTACTTC.